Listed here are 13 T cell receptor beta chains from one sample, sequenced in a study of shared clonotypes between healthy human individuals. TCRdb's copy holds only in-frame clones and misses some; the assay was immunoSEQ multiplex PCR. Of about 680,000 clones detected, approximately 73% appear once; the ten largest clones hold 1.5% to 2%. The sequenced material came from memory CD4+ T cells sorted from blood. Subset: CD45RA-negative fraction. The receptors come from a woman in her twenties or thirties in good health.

CDR3 in amino acids: CSVDPGAGSYNEQFF. CDR3 coding DNA: TGCAGCGTTGACCCGGGTGCTGGATCCTACAATGAGCAGTTCTTC. The chain combines TRBV29-1 with TRBJ2-1; D is undetermined. V lost 3 bases to trimming and J lost 1 base, with 13 bases between them. This CDR3 spans 15 amino acids. Germline CDR1 reads SQVTM; CDR2 reads ANQGSEA.

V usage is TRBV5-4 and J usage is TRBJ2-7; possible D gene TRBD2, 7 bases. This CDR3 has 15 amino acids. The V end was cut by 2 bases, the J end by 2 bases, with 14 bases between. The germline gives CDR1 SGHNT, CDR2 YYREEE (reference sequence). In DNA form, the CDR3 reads TGTGCCAGCAGCTTCGGGGGGCTAGCGGCCTACGAGCAGTACTTC. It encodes CASSFGGLAAYEQYF.

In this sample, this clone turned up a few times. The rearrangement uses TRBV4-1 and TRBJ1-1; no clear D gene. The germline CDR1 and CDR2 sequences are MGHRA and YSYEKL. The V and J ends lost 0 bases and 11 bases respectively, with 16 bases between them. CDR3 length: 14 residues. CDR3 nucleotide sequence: TGCGCCAGCAGCCAAGATAATTCGAAGCGTTTGGCTTTCTTT. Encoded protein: CASSQDNSKRLAFF.

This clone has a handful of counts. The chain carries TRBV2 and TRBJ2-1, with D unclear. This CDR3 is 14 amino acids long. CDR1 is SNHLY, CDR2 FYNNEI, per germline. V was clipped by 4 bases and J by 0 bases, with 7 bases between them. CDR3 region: CASSARVSYNEQFF. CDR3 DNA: TGTGCCAGCAGTGCGCGAGTCTCCTACAATGAGCAGTTCTTC.

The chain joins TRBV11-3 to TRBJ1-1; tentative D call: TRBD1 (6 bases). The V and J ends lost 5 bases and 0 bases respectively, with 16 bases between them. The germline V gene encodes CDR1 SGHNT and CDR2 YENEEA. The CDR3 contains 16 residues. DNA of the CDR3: TGTGCCAGCAGCCAATCCGAGACAGGATTGAACACTGAAGCTTTCTTT. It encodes CASSQSETGLNTEAFF.

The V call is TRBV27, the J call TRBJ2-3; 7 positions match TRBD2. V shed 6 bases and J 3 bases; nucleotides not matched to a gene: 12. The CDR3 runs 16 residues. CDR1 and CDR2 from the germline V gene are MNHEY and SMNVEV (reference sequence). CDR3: CASRGGSSRSTDTQYF. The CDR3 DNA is TGTGCCAGCAGGGGGGGGTCCTCCAGATCTACAGATACGCAGTATTTT.

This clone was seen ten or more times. CDR3 sequence: CASATQRDTEQFF. CDR3 nucleotide sequence: TGCGCCAGCGCCACTCAGCGGGACACTGAGCAGTTCTTC. This chain uses TRBV10-1 with TRBJ2-1; tentatively, D is TRBD2 (7 bases). Deletions cut 8 bases from V and 9 bases from J, with 17 bases between. This CDR3 has 13 residues. Germline CDR1 reads WNHNN; CDR2 reads SYGVQD (reference sequence).

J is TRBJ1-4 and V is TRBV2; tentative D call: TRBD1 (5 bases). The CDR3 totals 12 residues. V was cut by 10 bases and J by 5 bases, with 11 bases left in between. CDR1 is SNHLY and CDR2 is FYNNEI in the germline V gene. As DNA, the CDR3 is TGTGCCACAAGAGGGGACAATGAAAAACTGTTTTTT. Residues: CATRGDNEKLFF. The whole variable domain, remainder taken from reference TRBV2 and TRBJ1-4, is EPEVTQTPSHQVTQMGQEVILRCVPISNHLYFYWYRQILGQKVEFLVSFYNNEISEKSEIFDDQFSVERPDGSNFTLKIRSTKLEDSAMYFCATRGDNEKLFFGSGTQLSVL.

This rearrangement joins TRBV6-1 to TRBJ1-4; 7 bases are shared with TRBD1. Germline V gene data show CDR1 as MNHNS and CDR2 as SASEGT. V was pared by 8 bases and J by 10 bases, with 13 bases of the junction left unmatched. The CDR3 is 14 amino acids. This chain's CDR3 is CASEEGQWLGKLFF. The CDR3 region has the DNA TGTGCCAGCGAGGAGGGACAGTGGCTTGGAAAACTGTTTTTT.

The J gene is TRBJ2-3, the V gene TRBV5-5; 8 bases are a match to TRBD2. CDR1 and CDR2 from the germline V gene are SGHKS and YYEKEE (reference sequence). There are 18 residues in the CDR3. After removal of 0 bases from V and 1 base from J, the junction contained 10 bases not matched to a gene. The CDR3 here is CASSLDSRLARGTDTQYF. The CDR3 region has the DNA TGTGCCAGCAGCTTGGATTCCAGACTAGCGAGAGGCACAGATACGCAGTATTTT.

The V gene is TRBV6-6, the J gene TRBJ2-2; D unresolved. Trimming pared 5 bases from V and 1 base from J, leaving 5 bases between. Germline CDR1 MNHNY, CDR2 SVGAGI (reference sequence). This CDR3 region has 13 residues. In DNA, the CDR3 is TGTGCCAGCAGTAGACAGAACACCGGGGAGCTGTTTTTT. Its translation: CASSRQNTGELFF.

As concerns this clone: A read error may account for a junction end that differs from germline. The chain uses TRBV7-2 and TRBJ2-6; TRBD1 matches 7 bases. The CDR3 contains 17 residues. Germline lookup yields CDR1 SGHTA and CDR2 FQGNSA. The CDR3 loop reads CASSSPGQSSGTNVLTF. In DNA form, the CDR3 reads TGTGCCAGCAGCTCTCCGGGACAGAGCTCTGGGACCAACGTCCTGACTTTC.

The CDR3 nucleotides read TGTGCCAGCAGACGGAGCTCCTACAATGAGCAGTTCTTC. Translating gives CASRRSSYNEQFF. V is TRBV7-2 and J is TRBJ2-1; D ambiguous. This CDR3 comprises 13 residues. Trimming removed 6 bases at V and 0 bases at J, with 6 bases between. Germline assignment: CDR1 SGHTA and CDR2 FQGNSA.